One sample yielded the 8 T cell receptor beta chains listed below, sequenced in a study of cytomegalovirus exposure and HLA in healthy donors. PCR used 60 Vbeta primers and 13 Jbeta primers. Only in-frame clones appear in the TCRdb table, and some are missing; sequencing was by immunoSEQ multiplex PCR. The sample yields about 160,000 clones, 65% to 90% seen once. The sequenced material came from PBMCs. These receptors were taken from a human donor in good health.

CDR3 sequence reads: CASSPVGDPPPLHF. The CDR3 DNA reads TGTGCCAGCAGCCCTGTCGGTGATCCCCCACCCCTCCACTTT. The J gene is TRBJ1-6, the V gene TRBV7-9, with D hard to call. The V gene lost 5 bases and the J gene lost 11 bases, with 16 bases spanning the gap. Germline V gives CDR1 SEHNR, CDR2 FQNEAQ (reference sequence). The CDR3 consists of 14 residues.

J is TRBJ2-7 and V is TRBV6-5; D might be TRBD1 (6 bases). Trimming removed 2 bases at V and 0 bases at J, with 8 bases between. Germline CDR1 is MNHEY and CDR2 is SVGAGI. The length of the CDR3 is 14 residues. The CDR3 sequence is CASSYTGSSYEQYF. The CDR3 bases are TGTGCCAGCAGTTACACAGGGAGCTCCTACGAGCAGTACTTC.

The J gene is TRBJ2-3, the V gene TRBV7-2, with 9 positions matching TRBD2. There are 15 residues in the CDR3. The germline CDR1 and CDR2 sequences are SGHTA and FQGNSA. Unmatched junction bases numbered 8, after V lost 4 bases and J lost 6 bases. CDR3 coding DNA: TGTGCCAGCAGCTCGCGGGGGGGCTCATGGGATACGCAGTATTTT. This gives the protein CASSSRGGSWDTQYF.

This clone has only a few counts. V is TRBV7-2 and J is TRBJ2-1, with 7 bases aligning to TRBD2. The germline V gene has CDR1 SGHTA and CDR2 FQGNSA. There are 12 residues in the CDR3. The ends lost 4 bases at V and 8 bases at J; junction bases unmatched: 2. CDR3 nucleotide sequence: TGTGCCAGCAGCTGGGGGGGGTATGAGCAGTTCTTC. Protein: CASSWGGYEQFF.

The rearrangement joins TRBV4-3 to TRBJ2-7, with D perhaps TRBD1 (6 bases). CDR3 size: 16 residues. The V gene lost 0 bases and the J gene lost 4 bases, with 16 bases spanning the gap. The germline CDR1 and CDR2 sequences are LGHNA and YSLEER. The CDR3 region has the DNA TGCGCCAGCAGCCAAGAATTTTCAGGGGCCTTATACGAGCAGTACTTC. Translation: CASSQEFSGALYEQYF.

The chain has TRBV5-1 and TRBJ2-1; 8 positions agree with TRBD1. The V segment lost 6 bases and the J segment 8 bases; nucleotides outside the gene matches: 7. CDR1 is SGHRS and CDR2 is YFSETQ in the germline V gene. CDR3 length equals 13 residues. The DNA of the CDR3 is TGCGCCAGCAAGAATCAGGGGGCGGATGAGCAGTTCTTC. Protein product: CASKNQGADEQFF.

As concerns this clone: One end of the junction varies from germline; a read error may be responsible. This sequence joins TRBV7-9 and TRBJ1-1; D is perhaps TRBD1 (6 bases). This CDR3 has 17 amino acids. Looked up from germline, CDR1 is SEHNR and CDR2 is FQNEAQ (reference sequence). The chain's CDR3 is CSSSLGVGAGADTEAFF. CDR3 nucleotides: TGTTCCAGCAGCTTAGGGGTGGGGGCGGGTGCGGACACTGAAGCTTTCTTT.

V usage is TRBV19 and J usage is TRBJ2-1; 12 positions match TRBD2. From germline, CDR1 is LNHDA and CDR2 SQIVND (reference sequence). With 3 bases clipped from V and 7 bases from J, the junction kept 7 bases outside the gene matches. This CDR3 is built from 16 residues. This CDR3 reads CASSILGTSGGNEQFF. For the CDR3, the DNA is TGTGCCAGTAGTATCTTAGGAACTAGCGGGGGGAATGAGCAGTTCTTC.